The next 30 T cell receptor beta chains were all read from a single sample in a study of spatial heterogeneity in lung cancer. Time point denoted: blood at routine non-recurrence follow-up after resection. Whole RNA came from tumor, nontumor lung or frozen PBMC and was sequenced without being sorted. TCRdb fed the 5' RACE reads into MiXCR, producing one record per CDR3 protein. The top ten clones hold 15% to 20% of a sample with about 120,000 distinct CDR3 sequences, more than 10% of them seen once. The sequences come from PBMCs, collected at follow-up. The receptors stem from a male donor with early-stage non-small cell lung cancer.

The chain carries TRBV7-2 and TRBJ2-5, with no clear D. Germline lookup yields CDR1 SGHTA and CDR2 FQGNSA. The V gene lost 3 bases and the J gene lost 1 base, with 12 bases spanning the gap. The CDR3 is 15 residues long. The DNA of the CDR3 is TGTGCCAGCAGCTTGATTTTGATTCCCCAAGAGACCCAGTACTTC. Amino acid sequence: CASSLILIPQETQYF.

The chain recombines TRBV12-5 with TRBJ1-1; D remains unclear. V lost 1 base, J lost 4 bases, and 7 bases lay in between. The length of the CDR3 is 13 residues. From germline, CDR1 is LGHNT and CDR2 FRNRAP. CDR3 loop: CASGLGLATEAFF. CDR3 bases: TGTGCTAGTGGTTTGGGTTTGGCCACTGAAGCTTTCTTT.

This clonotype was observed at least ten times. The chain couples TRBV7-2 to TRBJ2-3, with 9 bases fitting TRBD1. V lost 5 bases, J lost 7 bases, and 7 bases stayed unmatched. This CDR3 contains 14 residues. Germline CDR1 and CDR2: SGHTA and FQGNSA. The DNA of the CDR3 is TGTGCCAGCAGCCTACAGGGGGCGAGGAATACGCAGTATTTT. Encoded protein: CASSLQGARNTQYF.

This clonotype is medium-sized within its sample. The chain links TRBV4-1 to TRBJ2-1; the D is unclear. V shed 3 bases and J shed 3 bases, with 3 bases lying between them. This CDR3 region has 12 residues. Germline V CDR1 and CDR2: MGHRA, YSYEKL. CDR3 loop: CASSHGYNEQFF. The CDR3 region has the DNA TGCGCCAGCAGCCACGGCTACAATGAGCAGTTCTTC.

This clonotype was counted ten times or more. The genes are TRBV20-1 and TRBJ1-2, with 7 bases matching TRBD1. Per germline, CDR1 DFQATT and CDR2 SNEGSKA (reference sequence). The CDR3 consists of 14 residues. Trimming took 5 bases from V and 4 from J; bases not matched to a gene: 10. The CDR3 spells CSASVGQELYGYTF. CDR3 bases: TGCAGTGCTTCCGTCGGACAGGAACTCTATGGCTACACCTTC.

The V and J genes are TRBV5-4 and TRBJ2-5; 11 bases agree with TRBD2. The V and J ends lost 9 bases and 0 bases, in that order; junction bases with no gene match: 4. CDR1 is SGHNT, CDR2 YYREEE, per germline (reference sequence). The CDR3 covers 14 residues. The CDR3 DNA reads TGTGCCACTCTAGCGGGGGGCCACCAAGAGACCCAGTACTTC. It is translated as CATLAGGHQETQYF.

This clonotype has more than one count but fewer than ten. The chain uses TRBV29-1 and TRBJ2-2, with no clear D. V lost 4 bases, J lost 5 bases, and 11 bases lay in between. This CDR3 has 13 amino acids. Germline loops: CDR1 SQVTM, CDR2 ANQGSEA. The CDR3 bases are TGCAGCGTTGTAGGGTCAGTTACCGGGGAGCTGTTTTTT. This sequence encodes CSVVGSVTGELFF.

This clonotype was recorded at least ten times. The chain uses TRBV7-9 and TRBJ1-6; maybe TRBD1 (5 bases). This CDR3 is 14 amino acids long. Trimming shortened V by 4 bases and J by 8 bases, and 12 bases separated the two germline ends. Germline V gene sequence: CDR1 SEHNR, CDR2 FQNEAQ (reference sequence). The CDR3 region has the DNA TGTGCCAGCAGCTCCAGGGACTTCTATTCACCCCTCCACTTT. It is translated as CASSSRDFYSPLHF.

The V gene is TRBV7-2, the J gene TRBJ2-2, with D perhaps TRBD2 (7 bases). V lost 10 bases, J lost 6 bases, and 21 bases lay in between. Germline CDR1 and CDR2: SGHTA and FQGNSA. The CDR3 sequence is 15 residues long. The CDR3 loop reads CATPEGGGRAGELFF. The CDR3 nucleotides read TGTGCCACCCCGGAGGGGGGGGGCAGGGCCGGGGAGCTGTTTTTT.

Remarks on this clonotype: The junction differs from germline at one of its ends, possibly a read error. This CDR3 is CVSRLTGGRNQPQHF. The DNA for the CDR3 is TGTGTCAGCAGACTGACAGGGGGCCGTAATCAGCCCCAGCATTTT. The rearrangement joins TRBV7-8 to TRBJ1-5; TRBD1 matches 10 bases. Germline loops: CDR1 SGHVS, CDR2 FQNEAQ. The CDR3 totals 15 residues.

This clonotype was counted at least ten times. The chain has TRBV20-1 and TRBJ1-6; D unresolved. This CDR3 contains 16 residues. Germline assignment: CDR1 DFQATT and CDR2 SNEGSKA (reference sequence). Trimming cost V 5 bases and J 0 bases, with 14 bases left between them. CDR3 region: CSAPPDPSSYNSPLHF. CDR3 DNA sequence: TGCAGTGCTCCCCCAGACCCGAGCTCCTATAATTCACCCCTCCACTTT.

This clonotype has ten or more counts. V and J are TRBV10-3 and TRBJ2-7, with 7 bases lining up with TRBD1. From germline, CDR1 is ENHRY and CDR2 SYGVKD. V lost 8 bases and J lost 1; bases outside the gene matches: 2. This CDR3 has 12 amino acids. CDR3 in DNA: TGTGCCATCGGACAGGTTTCCTACGAGCAGTACTTC. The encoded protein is CAIGQVSYEQYF.

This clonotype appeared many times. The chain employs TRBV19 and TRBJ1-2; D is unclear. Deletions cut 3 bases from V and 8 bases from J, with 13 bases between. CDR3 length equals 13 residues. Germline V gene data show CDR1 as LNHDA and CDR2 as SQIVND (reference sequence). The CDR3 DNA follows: TGTGCCAGTAGTATCATTACGGATTTGGGCTACACCTTC. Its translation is CASSIITDLGYTF.

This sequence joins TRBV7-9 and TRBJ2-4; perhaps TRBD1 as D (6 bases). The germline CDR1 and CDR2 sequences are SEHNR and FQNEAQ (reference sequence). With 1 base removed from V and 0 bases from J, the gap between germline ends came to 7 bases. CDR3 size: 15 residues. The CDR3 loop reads CASSLGTEAKNIQYF. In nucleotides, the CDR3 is TGTGCCAGCAGCTTAGGGACAGAAGCCAAAAACATTCAGTACTTC. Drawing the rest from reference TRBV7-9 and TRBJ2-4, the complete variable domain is DTGVSQNPRHKITKRGQNVTFRCDPISEHNRLYWYRQTLGQGPEFLTYFQNEAQLEKSRLLSDRFSAERPKGSFSTLEIQRTEQGDSAMYLCASSLGTEAKNIQYFGAGTRLSVL.

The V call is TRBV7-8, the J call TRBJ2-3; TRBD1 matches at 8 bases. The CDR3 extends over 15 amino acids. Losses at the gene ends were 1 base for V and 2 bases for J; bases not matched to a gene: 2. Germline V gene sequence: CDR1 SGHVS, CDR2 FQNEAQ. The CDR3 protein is CASSLGDRNTDTQYF. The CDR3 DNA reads TGTGCCAGCAGCTTAGGGGACAGGAACACAGATACGCAGTATTTT.

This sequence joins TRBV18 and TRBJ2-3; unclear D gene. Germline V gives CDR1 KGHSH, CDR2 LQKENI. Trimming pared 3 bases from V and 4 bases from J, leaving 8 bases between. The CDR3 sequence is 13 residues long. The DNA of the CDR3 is TGTGCCAGCTCACCCCAGGTATCAGATACGCAGTATTTT. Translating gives CASSPQVSDTQYF.

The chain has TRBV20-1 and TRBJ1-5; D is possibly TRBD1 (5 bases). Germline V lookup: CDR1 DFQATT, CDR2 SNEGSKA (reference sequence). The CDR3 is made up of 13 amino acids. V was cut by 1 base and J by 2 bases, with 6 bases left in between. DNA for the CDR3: TGCAGTGCTAGAGGAGGGGGCAATCAGCCCCAGCATTTT. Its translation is CSARGGGNQPQHF.

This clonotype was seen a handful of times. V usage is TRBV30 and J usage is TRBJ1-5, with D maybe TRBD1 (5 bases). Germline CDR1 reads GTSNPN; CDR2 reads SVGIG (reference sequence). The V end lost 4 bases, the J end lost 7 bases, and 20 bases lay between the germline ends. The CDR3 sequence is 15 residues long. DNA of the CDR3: TGTGCCTGGACGAGGGGTTTGGGGCCCATCCAGCCCCAGCATTTT. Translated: CAWTRGLGPIQPQHF.

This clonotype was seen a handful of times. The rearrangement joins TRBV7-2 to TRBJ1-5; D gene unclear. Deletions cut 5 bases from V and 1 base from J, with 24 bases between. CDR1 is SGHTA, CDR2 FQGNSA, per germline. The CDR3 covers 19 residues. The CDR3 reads CASSGGTLSRRRSNQPQHF. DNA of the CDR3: TGTGCCAGCAGCGGTGGAACTCTGAGCCGGCGGCGGAGCAATCAGCCCCAGCATTTT.

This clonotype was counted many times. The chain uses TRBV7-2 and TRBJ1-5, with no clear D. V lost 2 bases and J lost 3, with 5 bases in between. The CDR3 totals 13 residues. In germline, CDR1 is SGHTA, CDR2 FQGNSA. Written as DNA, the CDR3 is TGTGCCAGCAGCTTATCTCCCAATCAGCCCCAGCATTTT. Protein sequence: CASSLSPNQPQHF.

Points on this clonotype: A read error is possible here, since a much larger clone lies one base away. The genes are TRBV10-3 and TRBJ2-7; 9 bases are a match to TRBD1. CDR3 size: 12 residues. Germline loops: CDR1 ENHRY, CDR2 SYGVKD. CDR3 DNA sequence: TGTCCCATTCGGGACAGGGAATACGAGCAGTACTTC. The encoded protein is CPIRDREYEQYF.

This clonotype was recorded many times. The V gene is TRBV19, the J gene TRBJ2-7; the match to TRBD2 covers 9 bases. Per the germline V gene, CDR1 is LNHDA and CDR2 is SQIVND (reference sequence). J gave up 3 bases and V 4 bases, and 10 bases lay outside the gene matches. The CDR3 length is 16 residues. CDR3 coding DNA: TGTGCCAGTAGTACCACGCAGCGGGGGGCTGTCTACGAGCAGTACTTC. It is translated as CASSTTQRGAVYEQYF. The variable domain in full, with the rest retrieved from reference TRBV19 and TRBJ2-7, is DGGITQSPKYLFRKEGQNVTLSCEQNLNHDAMYWYRQDPGQGLRLIYYSQIVNDFQKGDIAEGYSVSREKKESFPLTVTSAQKNPTAFYLCASSTTQRGAVYEQYFGPGTRLTVT.

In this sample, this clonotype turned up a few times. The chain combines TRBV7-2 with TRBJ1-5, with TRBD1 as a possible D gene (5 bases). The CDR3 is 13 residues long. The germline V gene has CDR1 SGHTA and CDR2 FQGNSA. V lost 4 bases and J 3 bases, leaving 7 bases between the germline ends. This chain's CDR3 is CASSWGINQPQHF. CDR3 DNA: TGTGCCAGCAGCTGGGGGATCAATCAGCCCCAGCATTTT.

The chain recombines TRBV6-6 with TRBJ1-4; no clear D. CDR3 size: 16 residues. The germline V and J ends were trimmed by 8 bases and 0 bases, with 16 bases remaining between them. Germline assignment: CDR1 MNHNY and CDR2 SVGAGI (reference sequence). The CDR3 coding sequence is TGTGCCAGCGCCCCTCCAAGACTGTCAACTAATGAAAAACTGTTTTTT. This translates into CASAPPRLSTNEKLFF.

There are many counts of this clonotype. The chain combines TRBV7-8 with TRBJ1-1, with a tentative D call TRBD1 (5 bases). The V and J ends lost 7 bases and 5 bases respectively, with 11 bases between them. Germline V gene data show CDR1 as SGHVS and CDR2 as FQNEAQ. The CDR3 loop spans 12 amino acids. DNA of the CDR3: TGTGCCAGCAAGGGAGAGGGGACTGAAGCTTTCTTT. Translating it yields CASKGEGTEAFF.

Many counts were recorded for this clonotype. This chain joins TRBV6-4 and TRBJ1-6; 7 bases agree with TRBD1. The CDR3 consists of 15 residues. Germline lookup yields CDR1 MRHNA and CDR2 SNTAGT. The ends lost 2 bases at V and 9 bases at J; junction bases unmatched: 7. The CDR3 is CASSDRDSFGSPLHF. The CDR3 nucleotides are TGTGCCAGCAGTGACCGGGACAGCTTTGGTTCACCCCTCCACTTT.

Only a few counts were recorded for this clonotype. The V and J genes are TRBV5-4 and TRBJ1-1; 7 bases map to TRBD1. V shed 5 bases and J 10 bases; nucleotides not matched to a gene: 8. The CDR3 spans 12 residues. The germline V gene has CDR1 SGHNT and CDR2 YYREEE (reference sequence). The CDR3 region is CASSRQGQRAFF. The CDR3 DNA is TGTGCCAGCAGTCGGCAGGGACAGCGAGCTTTCTTT.

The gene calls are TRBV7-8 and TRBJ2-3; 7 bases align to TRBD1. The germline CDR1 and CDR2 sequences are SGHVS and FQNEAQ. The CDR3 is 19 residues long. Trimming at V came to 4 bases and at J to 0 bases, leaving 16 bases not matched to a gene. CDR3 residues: CASSSYRDRSFHSTDTQYF. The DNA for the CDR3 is TGTGCCAGCAGCTCCTACCGGGACAGAAGCTTCCACAGCACAGATACGCAGTATTTT.

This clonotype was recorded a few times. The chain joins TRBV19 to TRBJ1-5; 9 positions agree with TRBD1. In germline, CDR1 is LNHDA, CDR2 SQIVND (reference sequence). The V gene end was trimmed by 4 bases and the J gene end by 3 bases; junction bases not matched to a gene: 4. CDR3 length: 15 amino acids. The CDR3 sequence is CASSTQGADNQPQHF. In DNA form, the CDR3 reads TGTGCCAGTAGTACACAGGGGGCGGACAATCAGCCCCAGCATTTT.

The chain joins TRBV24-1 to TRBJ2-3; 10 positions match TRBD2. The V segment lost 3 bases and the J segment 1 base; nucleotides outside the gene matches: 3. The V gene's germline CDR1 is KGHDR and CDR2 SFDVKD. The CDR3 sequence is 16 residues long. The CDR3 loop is CATSDRTSGGTDTQYF. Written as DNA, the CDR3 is TGTGCCACCAGTGATAGGACTAGCGGAGGCACAGATACGCAGTATTTT.